What follows describes a single TCR beta chain. Its antigen is as yet unknown. The sample belongs to a study of shared clonotypes between healthy human individuals. Some clones are missing from TCRdb's copy, which holds only in-frame ones; the method was immunoSEQ multiplex PCR. The data show over 950,000 clones, roughly 80% seen once. Germline CDR1 is SEHNR and CDR2 is FQNEAQ (reference sequence). V gave up 1 base and J gave up 7 bases, with 8 bases separating them. This CDR3 spans 13 amino acids. Study-level points and caveats: Rarefaction showed that sequencing of sorted subsets was incomplete (despite large depth).

The receptor comes from a man younger than 35 in good health. Some clones in this sample may be carry-over from other donors' samples. The sequenced sample was memory CD4+ T cells from PBMCs. Regarding subset: CD45RA-negative fraction. J is TRBJ2-1 and V is TRBV7-9; D is unresolved. The CDR3 DNA is TGTGCCAGCAGCTTAGGGCAGTTTAATGAGCAGTTCTTC. It encodes CASSLGQFNEQFF.